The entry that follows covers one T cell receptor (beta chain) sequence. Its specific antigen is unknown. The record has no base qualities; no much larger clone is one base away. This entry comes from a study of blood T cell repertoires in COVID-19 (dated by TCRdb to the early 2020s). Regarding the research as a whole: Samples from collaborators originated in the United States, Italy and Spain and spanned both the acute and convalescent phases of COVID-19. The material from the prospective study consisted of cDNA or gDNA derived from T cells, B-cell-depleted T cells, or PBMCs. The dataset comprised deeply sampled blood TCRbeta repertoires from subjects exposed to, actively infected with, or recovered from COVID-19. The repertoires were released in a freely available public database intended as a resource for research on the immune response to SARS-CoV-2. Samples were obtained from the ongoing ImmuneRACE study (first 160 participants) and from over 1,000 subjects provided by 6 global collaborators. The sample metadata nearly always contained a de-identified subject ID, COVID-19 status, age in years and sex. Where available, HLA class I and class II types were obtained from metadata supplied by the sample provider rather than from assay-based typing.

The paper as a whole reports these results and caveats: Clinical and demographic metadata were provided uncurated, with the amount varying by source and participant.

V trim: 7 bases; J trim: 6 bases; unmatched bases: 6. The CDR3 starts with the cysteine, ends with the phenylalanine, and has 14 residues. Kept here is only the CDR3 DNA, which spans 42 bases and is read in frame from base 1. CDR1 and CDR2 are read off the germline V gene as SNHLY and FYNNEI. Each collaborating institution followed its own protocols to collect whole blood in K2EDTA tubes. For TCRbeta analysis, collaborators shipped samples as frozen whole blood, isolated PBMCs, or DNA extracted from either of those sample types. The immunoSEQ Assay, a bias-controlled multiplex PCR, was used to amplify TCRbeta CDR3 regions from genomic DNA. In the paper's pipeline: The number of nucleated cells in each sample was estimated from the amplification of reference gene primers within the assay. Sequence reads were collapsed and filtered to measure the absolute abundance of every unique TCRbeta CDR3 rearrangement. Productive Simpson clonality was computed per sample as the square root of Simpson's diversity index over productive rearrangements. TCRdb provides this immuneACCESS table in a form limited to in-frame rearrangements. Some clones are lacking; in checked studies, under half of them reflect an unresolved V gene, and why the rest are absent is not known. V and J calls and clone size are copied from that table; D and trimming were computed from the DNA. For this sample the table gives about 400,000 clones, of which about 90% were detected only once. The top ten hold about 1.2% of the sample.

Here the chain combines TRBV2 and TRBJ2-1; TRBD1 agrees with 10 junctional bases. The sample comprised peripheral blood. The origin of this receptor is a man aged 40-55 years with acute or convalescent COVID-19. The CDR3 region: CASTRQGAGNEQFF. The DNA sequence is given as TGTGCCAGCACCCGACAGGGGGCCGGCAATGAGCAGTTCTTC.